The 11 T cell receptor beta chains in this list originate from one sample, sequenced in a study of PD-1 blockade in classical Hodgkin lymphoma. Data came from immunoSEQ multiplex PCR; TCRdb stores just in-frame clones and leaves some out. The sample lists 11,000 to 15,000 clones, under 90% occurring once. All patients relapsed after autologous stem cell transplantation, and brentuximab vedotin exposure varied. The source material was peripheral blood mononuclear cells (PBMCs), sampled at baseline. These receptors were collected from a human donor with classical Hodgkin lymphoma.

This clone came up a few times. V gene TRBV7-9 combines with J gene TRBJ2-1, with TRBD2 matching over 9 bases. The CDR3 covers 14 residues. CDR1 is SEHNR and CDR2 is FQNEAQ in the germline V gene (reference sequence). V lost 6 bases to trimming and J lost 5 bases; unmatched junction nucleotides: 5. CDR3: CASRVAGADNEQFF. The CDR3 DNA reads TGTGCCAGCAGAGTAGCGGGGGCCGACAATGAGCAGTTCTTC.

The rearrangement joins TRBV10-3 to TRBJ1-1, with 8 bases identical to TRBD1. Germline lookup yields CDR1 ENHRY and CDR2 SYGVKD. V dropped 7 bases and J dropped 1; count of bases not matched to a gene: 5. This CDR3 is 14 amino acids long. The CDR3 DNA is TGTGCCATCACTCGAGACAGGGGGAACACTGAAGCTTTCTTT. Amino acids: CAITRDRGNTEAFF.

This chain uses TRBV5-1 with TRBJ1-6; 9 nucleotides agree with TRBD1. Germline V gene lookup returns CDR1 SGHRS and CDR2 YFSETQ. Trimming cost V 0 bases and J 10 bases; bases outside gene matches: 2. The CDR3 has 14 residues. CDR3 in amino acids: CASSLGQGESPLHF. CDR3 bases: TGCGCCAGCAGCTTGGGACAGGGGGAATCACCCCTCCACTTT.

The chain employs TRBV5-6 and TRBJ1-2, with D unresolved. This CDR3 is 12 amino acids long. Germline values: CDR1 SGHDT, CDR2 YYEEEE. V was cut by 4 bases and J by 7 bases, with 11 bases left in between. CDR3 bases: TGTGCCAGCAGCCGAGGAGGCGGTGGCTACACCTTC. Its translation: CASSRGGGGYTF.

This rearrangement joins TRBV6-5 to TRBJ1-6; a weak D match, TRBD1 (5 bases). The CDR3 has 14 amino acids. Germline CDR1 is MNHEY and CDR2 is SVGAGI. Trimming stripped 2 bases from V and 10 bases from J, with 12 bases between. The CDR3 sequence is CASSYGGSGSPLHF. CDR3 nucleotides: TGTGCCAGCAGTTACGGGGGGTCGGGATCACCCCTCCACTTT.

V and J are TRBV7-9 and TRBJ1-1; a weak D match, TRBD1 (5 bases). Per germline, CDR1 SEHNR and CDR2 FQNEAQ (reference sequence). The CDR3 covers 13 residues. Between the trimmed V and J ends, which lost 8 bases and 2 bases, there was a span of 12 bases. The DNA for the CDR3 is TGTGCCAGCTCCGGGGGAGCCAACACTGAAGCTTTCTTT. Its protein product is CASSGGANTEAFF.

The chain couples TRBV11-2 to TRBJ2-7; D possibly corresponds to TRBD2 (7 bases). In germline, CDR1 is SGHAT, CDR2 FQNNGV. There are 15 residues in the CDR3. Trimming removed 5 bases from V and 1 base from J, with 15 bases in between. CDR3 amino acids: CASSLGGGQSYEQYF. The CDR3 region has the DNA TGTGCCAGCAGCCTAGGGGGAGGGCAGTCCTACGAGCAGTACTTC. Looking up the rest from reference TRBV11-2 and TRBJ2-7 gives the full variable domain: EAGVAQSPRYKIIEKRQSVAFWCNPISGHATLYWYQQILGQGPKLLIQFQNNGVVDDSQLPKDRFSAERLKGVDSTLKIQPAKLEDSAVYLCASSLGGGQSYEQYFGPGTRLTVT.

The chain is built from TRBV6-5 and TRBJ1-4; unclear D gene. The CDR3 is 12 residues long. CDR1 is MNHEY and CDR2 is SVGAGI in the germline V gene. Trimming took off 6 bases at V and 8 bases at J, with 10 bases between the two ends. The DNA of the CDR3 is TGTGCCAGCAGCCCCAATAGCGAAAAACTGTTTTTT. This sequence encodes CASSPNSEKLFF.

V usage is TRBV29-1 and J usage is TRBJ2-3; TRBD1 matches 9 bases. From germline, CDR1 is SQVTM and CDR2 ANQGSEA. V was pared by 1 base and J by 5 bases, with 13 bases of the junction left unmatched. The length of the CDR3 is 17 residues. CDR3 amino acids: CSVEGDRARGGEDTQYF. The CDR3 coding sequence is TGCAGCGTTGAAGGGGACAGGGCCCGAGGGGGTGAAGATACGCAGTATTTT.

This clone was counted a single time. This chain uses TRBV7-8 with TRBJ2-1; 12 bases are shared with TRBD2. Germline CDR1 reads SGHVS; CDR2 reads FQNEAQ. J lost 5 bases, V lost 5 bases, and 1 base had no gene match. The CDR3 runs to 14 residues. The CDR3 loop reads CASSRLAGDNEQFF. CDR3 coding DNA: TGTGCCAGCAGCCGACTAGCGGGGGACAATGAGCAGTTCTTC.

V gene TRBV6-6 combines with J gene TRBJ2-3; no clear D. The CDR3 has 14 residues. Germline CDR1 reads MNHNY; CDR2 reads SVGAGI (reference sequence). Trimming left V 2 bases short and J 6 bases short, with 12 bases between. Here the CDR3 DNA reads TGTGCCAGCAGTTACGGCCTCGCTGGGGATACGCAGTATTTT. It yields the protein CASSYGLAGDTQYF.